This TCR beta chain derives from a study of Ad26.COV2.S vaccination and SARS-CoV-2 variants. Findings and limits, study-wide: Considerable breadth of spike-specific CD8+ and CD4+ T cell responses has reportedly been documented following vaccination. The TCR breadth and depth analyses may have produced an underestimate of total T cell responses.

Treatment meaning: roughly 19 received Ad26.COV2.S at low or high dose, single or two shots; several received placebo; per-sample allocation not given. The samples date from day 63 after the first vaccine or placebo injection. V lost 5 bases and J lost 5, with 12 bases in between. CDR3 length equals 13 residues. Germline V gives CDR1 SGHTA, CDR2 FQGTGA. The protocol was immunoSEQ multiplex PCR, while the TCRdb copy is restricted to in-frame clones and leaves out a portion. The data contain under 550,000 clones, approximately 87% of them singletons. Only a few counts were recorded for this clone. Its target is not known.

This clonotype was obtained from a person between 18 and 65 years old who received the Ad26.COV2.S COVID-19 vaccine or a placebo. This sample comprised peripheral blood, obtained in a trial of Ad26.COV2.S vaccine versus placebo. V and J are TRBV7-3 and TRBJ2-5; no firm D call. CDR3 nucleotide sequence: TGTGCCAGCAGCCCTAGTAGGTGGGAGACCCAGTACTTC. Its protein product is CASSPSRWETQYF.